Each of the 14 T cell receptor beta chains below was sequenced from the same sample in a study of regulatory T cells in long-lasting Graves disease. Arm-PCR of CDR3 regions and iRepertoire HTBI primers were the basis on which TCR beta libraries were built. One entry per CDR3 protein, called by TCRdb with MiXCR from the multiplex PCR reads. Of roughly 420,000 distinct CDR3 sequences in the sample, 16% were seen once. The time point: newly diagnosed GD, antithyroid drugs for less than 3 months. PBMC RNA served as the TCR library source. These data were also filed under a second study, of T cells in Graves' hyperthyroidism and ophthalmopathy.

This material consisted of peripheral blood mononuclear cells (PBMCs), taken at new diagnosis, from a patient treated with antithyroid drugs. Source of these receptors: a woman aged 25 to 39 with Graves disease.

About this clonotype itself: A much bigger clone sits one base away, suggesting this may be a read error. This chain connects TRBV6-4 to TRBJ2-7; 7 nucleotides align to TRBD1. The CDR3 extends over 19 amino acids. Germline lookup yields CDR1 MRHNA and CDR2 SNTAGT. CDR3 in amino acids: CAGSYDTTGDVTSTYEQYF. The CDR3 coding sequence is TGTGCCGGCAGTTACGACACAACAGGGGATGTTACAAGTACCTACGAGCAGTACTTC.

There are many counts of this clonotype. The junction does not match germline at one end; this may be a read error. This chain connects TRBV20-1 to TRBJ1-2, with 7 bases identical to TRBD1. Germline V gene data show CDR1 as DFQATT and CDR2 as SNEGSKA (reference sequence). The CDR3 covers 15 residues. The CDR3 DNA sequence: TGCAGTACTAGAGACTTGACAGGGACGAGTTATGGCTACACCTTC. Protein: CSTRDLTGTSYGYTF.

The rearrangement joins TRBV27 to TRBJ2-5; 10 nucleotides align to TRBD2. This CDR3 region has 15 residues. Germline trimming cut 2 bases from V and 0 bases from J; bases unmatched to any gene: 0. The V gene's germline CDR1 is MNHEY and CDR2 SMNVEV (reference sequence). CDR3: CASSLTSGNQETQYF. CDR3 DNA: TGTGCCAGCAGTTTAACTAGCGGGAACCAAGAGACCCAGTACTTC.

This clonotype was seen more than once but under ten times. The chain joins TRBV5-1 to TRBJ2-7; no reliable D call. Germline V lookup: CDR1 SGHRS, CDR2 YFSETQ. CDR3 length: 14 residues. Trimming pared 5 bases from V and 0 bases from J, leaving 12 bases between. CDR3: CASRVSPNSYEQYF. The CDR3, as DNA: TGCGCCAGCAGAGTTAGCCCAAACTCCTACGAGCAGTACTTC.

The rearrangement uses TRBV7-9 and TRBJ2-3; tentative D call: TRBD2 (5 bases). The V and J ends lost 6 bases and 0 bases respectively, with 13 bases between them. Germline CDR1 is SEHNR and CDR2 is FQNEAQ (reference sequence). The length of the CDR3 is 15 residues. The CDR3 coding sequence is TGTGCCAGCAGTTCCTTGCGGAGGAGCACAGATACGCAGTATTTT. Translation gives CASSSLRRSTDTQYF.

As for this clonotype: This sequence may be a read error, since a much larger clone differs from it by one base. The V gene is TRBV11-2, the J gene TRBJ1-1; D uncertain. This CDR3 is built from 15 residues. In germline, CDR1 is SGHAT, CDR2 FQNNGV. The CDR3 loop reads CASSLGAGFLTEVFF. CDR3 DNA: TGTGCCAGCAGCTTAGGGGCTGGGTTTTTGACTGAAGTTTTCTTT.

This clonotype was counted between two and nine times. The chain carries TRBV10-3 and TRBJ1-5; a weak D match, TRBD1 (6 bases). The CDR3 runs 13 residues. The germline gives CDR1 ENHRY, CDR2 SYGVKD. Trimming took off 11 bases at V and 4 bases at J, with 15 bases between the two ends. CDR3 bases: TGTGCCTCCCGACAGGACTTAAATCAGCCCCAGCATTTT. This encodes CASRQDLNQPQHF.

Many counts were recorded for this clonotype. The V gene is TRBV27, the J gene TRBJ2-4; D not certain. V lost 2 bases, J lost 1 base, and 15 bases lay in between. CDR1 is MNHEY, CDR2 SMNVEV, per germline (reference sequence). This CDR3 region has 17 residues. CDR3 region: CASSLKLPSGAKNIQYF. In DNA form, the CDR3 reads TGTGCCAGCAGTTTAAAACTTCCCAGTGGGGCCAAAAACATTCAGTACTTC.

This clonotype appeared a few times. This sequence joins TRBV29-1 and TRBJ2-1; weak D call: TRBD1 (6 bases). V was cut by 3 bases and J by 10 bases, with 16 bases left in between. The CDR3 sequence is 13 residues long. The germline V gene has CDR1 SQVTM and CDR2 ANQGSEA. CDR3: CSVESNPRGEQFF. As DNA, the CDR3 is TGCAGCGTTGAGTCCAATCCTAGGGGGGAGCAGTTCTTC.

This clonotype was found many times. The V gene is TRBV11-1, the J gene TRBJ1-1; TRBD1 is a possible D gene (6 bases). This CDR3 contains 15 residues. From germline, CDR1 is SGHAT and CDR2 FQDESV (reference sequence). The germline V and J ends were trimmed by 3 bases and 1 base, with 12 bases remaining between them. CDR3 amino acids: CASSFLGTRNTEAFF. As DNA, the CDR3 is TGTGCCAGCAGCTTCCTAGGGACAAGGAACACTGAAGCTTTCTTT.

V usage is TRBV15 and J usage is TRBJ2-1; TRBD2 aligns across 10 bases. Trimming at V came to 3 bases and at J to 8 bases, leaving 7 bases not matched to a gene. The CDR3 runs to 15 residues. CDR1 and CDR2 (germline): LNHNV, YYDKDF (reference sequence). For the CDR3, the DNA is TGTGCCACCAGCAGGAGGACTAGCGGTGTCGATGAGCAGTTCTTC. As protein: CATSRRTSGVDEQFF.

CDR3 coding DNA: TGCGCCAGCAGCCGGAGGGGCGGTCGGGGCATCCCTGATGAGCAGTTCTTC. It encodes CASSRRGGRGIPDEQFF. V is TRBV4-3 and J is TRBJ2-1; D is possibly TRBD2 (6 bases). In germline, CDR1 is LGHNA, CDR2 YSLEER. The ends were cut back, 4 bases at V and 8 bases at J, with 24 bases in the middle. This CDR3 spans 17 amino acids.

This clonotype was seen only once. This could be a read error, since a much larger clone is one nucleotide away. The chain links TRBV6-1 to TRBJ2-3, with 10 nucleotides matching TRBD2. The germline V gene encodes CDR1 MNHNS and CDR2 SASEGT. V was clipped by 6 bases and J by 1 base; unmatched bases: 7. This CDR3 region has 16 residues. CDR3 protein: CASRVRLAGRTDTQYF. The CDR3 nucleotides read TGTGCCAGCAGAGTCCGACTAGCGGGCCGCACAGATACGCAGTATTTT.

This clonotype was found once. A clone one base away is much larger, so this may be a read error. This chain uses TRBV18 with TRBJ2-5; D may be TRBD1 or TRBD2 (6 bases each). This CDR3 contains 15 residues. Germline lookup yields CDR1 KGHSH and CDR2 LQKENI. The chain's CDR3 is CASSPASGGQETRYF. CDR3 bases: TGTGCCAGCTCACCTGCTTCCGGGGGCCAAGAGACCCGGTACTTC. Full variable domain (rest looked up from reference TRBV18 and TRBJ2-5): NAGVMQNPRHLVRRRGQEARLRCSPMKGHSHVYWYRQLPEEGLKFMVYLQKENIIDESGMPKERFSAEFPKEGPSILRIQQVVRGDSAAYFCASSPASGGQETRYFGPGTRLLVL.